This T cell receptor (beta chain) emerged from a study of T cell repertoires in cytomegalovirus infection. Study-wide results and limits: Carriage of CMV together with the relevant HLA was identifiable through cumulative public TCR beta family frequency.

This clonotype was counted between two and nine times. The antigen remains unidentified. Germline V CDR1 and CDR2: MNHNS, SASEGT. Trimming took 5 bases from V and 3 from J; bases not matched to a gene: 7. The CDR3 spans 14 residues. TCRdb re-called the reads through MiXCR, storing one row per CDR3 protein. Seen here are hundreds of thousands of distinct CDR3 sequences, more than 20% observed once, and the top ten hold roughly 8%. Sequencing was done on a sample of CD8+ T cells from PBMCs. The V call is TRBV6-1, the J call TRBJ2-7, with TRBD2 matching 7 bases. This receptor was obtained from a human donor in good health (CMV status not recorded). Some clones in this sample may be carry-over from other donors' samples. CDR3 DNA sequence: TGTGCCAGCAGTCTGGGGACTACCGTCTACGAGCAGTACTTC. Amino acids: CASSLGTTVYEQYF.